This TCR beta chain comes out of a study of blood T cell repertoires in COVID-19. TCRdb keeps only in-frame clones here, not all; method: immunoSEQ multiplex PCR. The sample includes roughly 380,000 clones, roughly 90% of them seen just once. The CDR3 consists of 18 residues. Germline values: CDR1 KGHSH, CDR2 LQKENI. V shed 2 bases and J shed 8 bases, with 25 bases lying between them. The chain is built from TRBV18 and TRBJ1-3, with D perhaps TRBD1 (6 bases). This receptor was taken from a woman aged 40 to 50 with COVID-19, enrolled during active disease. Sequencing used peripheral blood. CDR3 coding DNA: TGTGCCAGCTCACCAATACTGTTAACCAGGGGCGAGGCCGACACCATATATTTT. Amino acids: CASSPILLTRGEADTIYF.